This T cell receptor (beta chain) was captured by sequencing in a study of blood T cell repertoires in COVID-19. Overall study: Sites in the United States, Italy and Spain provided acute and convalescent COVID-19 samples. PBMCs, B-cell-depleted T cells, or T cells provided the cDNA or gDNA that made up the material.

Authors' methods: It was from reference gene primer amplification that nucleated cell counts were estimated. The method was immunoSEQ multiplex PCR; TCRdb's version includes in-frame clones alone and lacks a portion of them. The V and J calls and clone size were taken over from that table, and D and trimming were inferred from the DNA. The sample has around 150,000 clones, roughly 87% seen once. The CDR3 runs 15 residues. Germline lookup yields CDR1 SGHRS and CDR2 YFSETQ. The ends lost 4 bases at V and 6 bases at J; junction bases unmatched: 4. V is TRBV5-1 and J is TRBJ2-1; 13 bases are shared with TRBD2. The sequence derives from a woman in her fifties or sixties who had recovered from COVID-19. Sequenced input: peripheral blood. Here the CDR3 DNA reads TGCGCCAGCAGCCCGGGACTAGCGGGGATCAATGAGCAGTTCTTC. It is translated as CASSPGLAGINEQFF.